These T cell receptor beta chains were read from a single sample in a study of long-term antiretroviral therapy in people with HIV. Clones were sequenced by immunoSEQ multiplex PCR, and TCRdb holds only the in-frame ones, with some missing. This table has around 40,000 clones, 70% to 90% appearing once. The sequenced sample was unsorted PBMCs, obtained 2.2 years after starting antiretroviral therapy. The origin of the receptors is a man younger than 35 with HIV. Both conserved end residues are part of each CDR3. D genes are given only for firm matches. Clone size, where shown, is once, few, many, or a class for clones that have expanded.

.	TRBV20-1	.	TRBJ2-2	CSAPRAGELFF	TGCAGTGCCCCGAGGGCCGGGGAGCTGTTTTTT
few	TRBV4-1	TRBD2	TRBJ2-1	CASSQISGGQFYNEQFF	TGCGCCAGCAGCCAGATTAGCGGGGGGCAATTCTACAATGAGCAGTTCTTC
.	TRBV7-8	TRBD1	TRBJ1-4	CASSGRGQRGEKLFF	TGTGCCAGCAGCGGGCGGGGACAGCGTGGAGAAAAACTGTTTTTT
.	TRBV25-1	.	TRBJ2-1	CASSEQRTFNEQFF	TGTGCCAGCAGTGAACAGCGGACCTTCAATGAGCAGTTCTTC
once	TRBV29-1	TRBD1	TRBJ1-2	CSVEDLSGRGPFSYTF	TGCAGCGTTGAAGATCTGAGTGGCAGGGGGCCTTTTAGCTACACCTTC
.	TRBV6-4	.	TRBJ2-2	CASRRTGLTTGELFF	TGTGCCAGCAGACGGACGGGTCTTACCACCGGGGAGCTGTTTTTT
.	TRBV9	.	TRBJ2-5	CASSVAFGIRETQYF	TGTGCCAGCAGCGTGGCCTTTGGGATTAGGGAGACCCAGTACTTC
.	TRBV7-9	TRBD1	TRBJ2-5	CASSTTGEETQYF	TGTGCCAGCAGCACTACAGGGGAGGAGACCCAGTACTTC
.	TRBV6-5	.	TRBJ1-2	CASSYDGDGYTF	TGTGCCAGCAGTTATGATGGGGATGGCTACACCTTC
few	TRBV2	TRBD1	TRBJ1-1	CASADRVVDEAFF	TGTGCCAGCGCGGACAGGGTGGTGGATGAAGCTTTCTTT
.	TRBV11-2	.	TRBJ1-1	CASSSSSVNTEAFF	TGTGCCAGCAGCTCTTCGTCAGTGAACACTGAAGCTTTCTTT
.	TRBV7-8	.	TRBJ1-3	CASSLIGSRNTIYF	TGTGCCAGCAGCTTAATAGGGAGCAGAAACACCATATATTTT
.	TRBV7-6	.	TRBJ2-7	CASSLSGTGGTPYEQYF	TGTGCCAGCAGCTTAAGCGGTACGGGCGGGACTCCCTACGAGCAGTACTTC
.	TRBV19	.	TRBJ2-1	CASRVSAGAYNEQFF	TGTGCCAGTAGGGTATCGGCGGGGGCATACAATGAGCAGTTCTTC